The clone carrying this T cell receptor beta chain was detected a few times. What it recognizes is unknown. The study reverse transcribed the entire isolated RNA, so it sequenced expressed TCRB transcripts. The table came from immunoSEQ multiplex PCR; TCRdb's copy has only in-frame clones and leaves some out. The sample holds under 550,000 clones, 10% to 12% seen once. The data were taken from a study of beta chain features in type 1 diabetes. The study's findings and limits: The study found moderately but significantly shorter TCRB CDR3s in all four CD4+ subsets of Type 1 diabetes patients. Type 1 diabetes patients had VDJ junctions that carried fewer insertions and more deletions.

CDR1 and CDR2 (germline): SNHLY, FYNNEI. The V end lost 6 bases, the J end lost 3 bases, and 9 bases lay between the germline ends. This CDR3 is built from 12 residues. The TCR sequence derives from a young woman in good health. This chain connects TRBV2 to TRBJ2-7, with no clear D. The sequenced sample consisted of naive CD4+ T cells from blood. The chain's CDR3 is CASRALNYEQYF. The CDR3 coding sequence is TGTGCCAGCAGGGCCCTAAACTACGAGCAGTACTTC.